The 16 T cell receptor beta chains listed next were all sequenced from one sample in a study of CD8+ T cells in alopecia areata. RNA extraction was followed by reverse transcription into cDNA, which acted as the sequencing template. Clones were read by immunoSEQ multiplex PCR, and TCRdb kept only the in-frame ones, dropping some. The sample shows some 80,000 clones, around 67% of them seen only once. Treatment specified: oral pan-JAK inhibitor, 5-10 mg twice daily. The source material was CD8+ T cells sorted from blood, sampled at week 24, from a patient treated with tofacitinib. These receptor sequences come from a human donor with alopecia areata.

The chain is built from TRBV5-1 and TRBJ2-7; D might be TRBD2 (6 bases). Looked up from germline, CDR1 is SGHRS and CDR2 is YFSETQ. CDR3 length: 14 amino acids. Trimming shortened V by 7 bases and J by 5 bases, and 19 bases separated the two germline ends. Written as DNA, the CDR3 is TGCGCCAGCTATTCTGGGGGGATTGGTAACGAGCAGTACTTC. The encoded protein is CASYSGGIGNEQYF.

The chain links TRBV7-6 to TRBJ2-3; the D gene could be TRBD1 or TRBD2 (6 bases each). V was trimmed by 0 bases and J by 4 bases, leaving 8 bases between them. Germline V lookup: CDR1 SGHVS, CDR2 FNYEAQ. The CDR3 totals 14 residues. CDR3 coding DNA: TGTGCCAGCAGCTTAGCGGGGGGCGCAGATACGCAGTATTTT. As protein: CASSLAGGADTQYF. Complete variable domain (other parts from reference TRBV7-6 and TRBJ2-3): GAGVSQSPRYKVTKRGQDVALRCDPISGHVSLYWYRQALGQGPEFLTYFNYEAQQDKSGLPNDRFSAERPEGSISTLTIQRTEQRDSAMYRCASSLAGGADTQYFGPGTRLTVL.

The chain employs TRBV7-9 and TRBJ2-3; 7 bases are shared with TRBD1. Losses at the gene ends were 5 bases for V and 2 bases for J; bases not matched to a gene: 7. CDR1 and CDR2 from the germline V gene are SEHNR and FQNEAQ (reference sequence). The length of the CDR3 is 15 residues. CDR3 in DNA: TGTGCCAGCAGCCCCCGACAGGGCAACACAGATACGCAGTATTTT. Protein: CASSPRQGNTDTQYF.

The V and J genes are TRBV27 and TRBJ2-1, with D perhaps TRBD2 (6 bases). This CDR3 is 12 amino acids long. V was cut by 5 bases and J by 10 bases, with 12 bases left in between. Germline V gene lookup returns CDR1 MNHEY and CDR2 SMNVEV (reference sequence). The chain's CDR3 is CASSPLGGEQFF. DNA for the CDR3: TGTGCCAGCAGTCCCCTCGGAGGGGAGCAGTTCTTC.

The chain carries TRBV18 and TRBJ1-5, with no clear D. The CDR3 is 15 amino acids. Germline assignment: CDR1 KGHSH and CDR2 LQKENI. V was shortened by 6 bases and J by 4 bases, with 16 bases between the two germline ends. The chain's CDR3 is CASSPSGPPNQPQHF. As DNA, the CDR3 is TGTGCCAGCTCGCCCTCCGGGCCTCCGAATCAGCCCCAGCATTTT. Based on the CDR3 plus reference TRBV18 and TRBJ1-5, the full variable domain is NAGVMQNPRHLVRRRGQEARLRCSPMKGHSHVYWYRQLPEEGLKFMVYLQKENIIDESGMPKERFSAEFPKEGPSILRIQQVVRGDSAAYFCASSPSGPPNQPQHFGDGTRLSIL.

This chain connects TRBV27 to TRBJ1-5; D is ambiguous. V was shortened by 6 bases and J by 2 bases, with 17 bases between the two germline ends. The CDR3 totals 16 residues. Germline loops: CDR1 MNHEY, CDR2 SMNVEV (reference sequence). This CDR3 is CASSPGPRGGNQPQHF. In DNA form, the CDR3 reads TGTGCCAGCAGCCCCGGCCCGCGCGGAGGCAATCAGCCCCAGCATTTT.

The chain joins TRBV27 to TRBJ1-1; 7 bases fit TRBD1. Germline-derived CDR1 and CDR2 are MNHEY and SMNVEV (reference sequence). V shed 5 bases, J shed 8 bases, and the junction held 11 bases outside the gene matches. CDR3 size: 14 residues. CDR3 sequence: CASSPYTGQEEAFF. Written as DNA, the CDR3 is TGTGCCAGCAGTCCCTACACTGGACAGGAAGAAGCTTTCTTT.

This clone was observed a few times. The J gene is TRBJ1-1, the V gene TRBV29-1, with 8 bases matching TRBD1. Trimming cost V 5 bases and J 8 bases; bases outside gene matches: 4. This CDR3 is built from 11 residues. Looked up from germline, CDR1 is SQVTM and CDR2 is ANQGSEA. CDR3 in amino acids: CSVPWTGEAFF. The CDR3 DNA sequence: TGCAGCGTTCCATGGACAGGGGAAGCTTTCTTT.

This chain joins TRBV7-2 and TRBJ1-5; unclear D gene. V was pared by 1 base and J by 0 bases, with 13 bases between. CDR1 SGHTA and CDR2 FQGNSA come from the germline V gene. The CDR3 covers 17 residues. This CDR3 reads CASSLEARTYSNQPQHF. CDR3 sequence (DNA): TGTGCCAGCAGCTTAGAAGCACGTACTTATAGCAATCAGCCCCAGCATTTT.

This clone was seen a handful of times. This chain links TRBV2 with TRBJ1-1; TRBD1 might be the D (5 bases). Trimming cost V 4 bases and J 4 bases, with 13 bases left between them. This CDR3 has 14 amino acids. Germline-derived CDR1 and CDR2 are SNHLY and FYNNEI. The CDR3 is CASSGSRAGTEAFF. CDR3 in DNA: TGTGCCAGCAGTGGGAGCAGGGCGGGCACTGAAGCTTTCTTT.

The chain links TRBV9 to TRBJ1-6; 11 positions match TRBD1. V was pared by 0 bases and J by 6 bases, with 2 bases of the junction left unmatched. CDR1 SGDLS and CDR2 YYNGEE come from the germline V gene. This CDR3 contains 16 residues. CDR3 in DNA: TGTGCCAGCAGCGTAGGGACAGGGGGCCGTAATTCACCCCTCCACTTT. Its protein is CASSVGTGGRNSPLHF.

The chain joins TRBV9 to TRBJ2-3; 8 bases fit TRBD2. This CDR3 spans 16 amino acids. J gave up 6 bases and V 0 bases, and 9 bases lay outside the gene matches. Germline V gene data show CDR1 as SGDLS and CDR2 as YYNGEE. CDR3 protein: CASSVGGSGISDTQYF. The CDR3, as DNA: TGTGCCAGCAGCGTAGGAGGTAGCGGGATTTCTGATACGCAGTATTTT.

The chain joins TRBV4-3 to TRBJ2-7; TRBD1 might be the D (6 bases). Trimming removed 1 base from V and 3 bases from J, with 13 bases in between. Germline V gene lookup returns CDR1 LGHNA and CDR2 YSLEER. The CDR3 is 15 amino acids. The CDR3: CASSQVEDSRYEQYF. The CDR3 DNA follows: TGCGCCAGCAGCCAAGTCGAGGACAGCCGCTACGAGCAGTACTTC.

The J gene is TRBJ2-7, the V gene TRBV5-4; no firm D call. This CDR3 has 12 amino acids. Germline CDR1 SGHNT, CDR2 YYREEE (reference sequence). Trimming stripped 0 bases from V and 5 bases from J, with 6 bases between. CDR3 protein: CASSLALDEQYF. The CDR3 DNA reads TGTGCCAGCAGCTTGGCTCTCGACGAGCAGTACTTC.

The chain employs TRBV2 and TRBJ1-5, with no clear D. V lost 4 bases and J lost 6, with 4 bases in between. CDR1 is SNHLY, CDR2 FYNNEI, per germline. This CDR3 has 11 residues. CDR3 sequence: CASSGGQPQHF. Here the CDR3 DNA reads TGTGCCAGCAGTGGGGGTCAGCCCCAGCATTTT.

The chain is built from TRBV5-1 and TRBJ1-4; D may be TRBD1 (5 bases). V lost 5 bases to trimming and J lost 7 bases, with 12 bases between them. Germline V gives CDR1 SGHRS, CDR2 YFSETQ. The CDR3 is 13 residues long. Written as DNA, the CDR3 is TGCGCCAGCAGGGGGACTATGGGTGAAAAACTGTTTTTT. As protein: CASRGTMGEKLFF.